Listed below are T cell receptor beta chains from one sample, sequenced in a study of blood T cell repertoires in COVID-19. The method was immunoSEQ multiplex PCR; TCRdb's version includes in-frame clones alone and lacks a portion of them. The table records some 300,000 clones, 90% of them present only once. The sequencing sample was made of PBMCs or T cells enriched from blood (not recorded which). All receptors derive from a woman aged 25-40 years who had been exposed to COVID-19. The CDR3 runs from the conserved cysteine through the conserved F or W. Each record gives: J gene, D gene, V gene, clone size, CDR3 DNA, CDR3 protein. The D gene is left open where the match is weak. Not all rows give a size; the values are once, few, many and, for expanded clones, a class.

TRBJ1-4	TRBD1	TRBV5-6	once	TGTGCCAGCAGCCGTGACAGGGGAGTATTTACTAATGAAAAACTGTTTTTT	CASSRDRGVFTNEKLFF
TRBJ1-1	-	TRBV7-9	-	TGTGCCAGCAGCTTAGAAATGGCGGACACTGAAGCTTTCTTT	CASSLEMADTEAFF
TRBJ2-3	TRBD2	TRBV3-1/TRBV3-2	-	TGTGCCAGCAGCCAAGCCTATAGCGGGGGGGCCGGCACAGATACGCAGTATTTT	CASSQAYSGGAGTDTQYF
TRBJ2-7	-	TRBV29-1	-	TGCAGCGTTGAAGATTCTCTTTACGAGCAGTACTTC	CSVEDSLYEQYF
TRBJ1-1	TRBD1	TRBV2	-	TGTGCCAGCATTAAAGACAGGGGCGGGGGCACTGAAGCTTTCTTT	CASIKDRGGGTEAFF
TRBJ2-3	-	TRBV11-2	-	TGTGCCAGCAGCGAGACTCGATCTTTCGGCACAGATACGCAGTATTTT	CASSETRSFGTDTQYF
TRBJ2-5	-	TRBV27	few	TGTGCCAGCAAAAGAGGGACCGGGACTGAAGAGACCCAGTACTTC	CASKRGTGTEETQYF
TRBJ1-2	-	TRBV21-1	-	TGTGCCAGCAGCAAATCCACGACAGGGGGACATAGTGACTACACCTTC	CASSKSTTGGHSDYTF
TRBJ2-7	TRBD2	TRBV3-1/TRBV3-2	-	TGTGCCAGCAGCCAGACTAGCGGGTGGATTTACGAGCAGTACTTC	CASSQTSGWIYEQYF
TRBJ2-7	-	TRBV19	-	TGTGCCAGTAGCCCAACCCTCCATTCGACACTCTCCTACGAGCAGTACTTC	CASSPTLHSTLSYEQYF
TRBJ1-2	-	TRBV5-4	-	TGTGCCAGCAGCTCGATACAGGGCCAAGGCGGCTACACCTTC	CASSSIQGQGGYTF
TRBJ2-7	-	TRBV7-6	-	TGTGCCAGCAGCTTCCTCAAGGCCCCACAGATCTCCTACGAGCAGTACTTC	CASSFLKAPQISYEQYF
TRBJ1-4	TRBD1	TRBV10-3	-	TGTGCCATCAGTGATCCTTTGGGGACAGCTCGAACTAATGAAAAACTGTTTTTT	CAISDPLGTARTNEKLFF
TRBJ1-1	-	TRBV9	-	TGTGCCAGCAGCGTAGGGAACAGGGCGGGCACTGAAGCTTTCTTT	CASSVGNRAGTEAFF
TRBJ2-2	-	TRBV11-3	-	TGTGCCAGCAGCCCCAGGGGCGGAAACACCGGGGAGCTGTTTTTT	CASSPRGGNTGELFF
TRBJ2-1	TRBD2	TRBV18	-	TGTGCCAGCTCAGCGGGACTAGCGGGGGGAAACAATGAGCAGTTCTTC	CASSAGLAGGNNEQFF
TRBJ2-5	-	TRBV11-1	-	TGTGCCAGCAGCTTGCGGGGTTTTGTGACCCAGTACTTC	CASSLRGFVTQYF
TRBJ1-6	TRBD1	TRBV4-2	once	TGTGCCAGCAGCCAAGACCCGGGACAGGCGAATTCACCCCTCCACTTT	CASSQDPGQANSPLHF
TRBJ1-2	-	TRBV6-5	-	TGTGCCAGCAGTTACTCGGGAGGTCATGGCTACACCTTC	CASSYSGGHGYTF
TRBJ1-6	TRBD1	TRBV11-1	-	TGTGCCAGCAGCTTAGCACAGGGGAATTCACCCCTCCACTTT	CASSLAQGNSPLHF
TRBJ2-1	TRBD1	TRBV7-9	few	TGTGCCAGCAGCGTCCTCCGGGACAGGGAAAATGAGCAGTTCTTC	CASSVLRDRENEQFF
TRBJ1-5	-	TRBV7-9	once	TGTGCCAGCAGCTTAGGGCAGGGTAATCAGCCCCAGCATTTT	CASSLGQGNQPQHF
TRBJ1-2	-	TRBV5-1	-	TGCGCCAGCAGCTCTAGTACCTATGGCTACACCTTC	CASSSSTYGYTF
TRBJ2-7	TRBD1	TRBV7-9	-	TGTGCCAGCAGCTTAGAGGGTTTTCGGACAGGGGGAATCGACGAGCAGTACTTC	CASSLEGFRTGGIDEQYF
TRBJ2-3	-	TRBV5-4	-	TGTGCCAGCAGCTTCCTGTCTAGATACACAGATACGCAGTATTTT	CASSFLSRYTDTQYF
TRBJ1-4	TRBD1	TRBV5-1	-	TGCGCCAGCAGCTTATCAGGGGGCCCGGGTGAAAAACTGTTTTTT	CASSLSGGPGEKLFF
TRBJ2-2	-	TRBV11-3	-	TGTGCCAGCAGCAAGGACGGGGCGAACACCGGGGAGCTGTTTTTT	CASSKDGANTGELFF
TRBJ1-2	-	TRBV2	-	TGTGCCAGCGGCGAGACAAGGAGGGGCGAAGGCTACACCTTC	CASGETRRGEGYTF